The rows below give T cell receptor beta chains drawn from one sample of a study of cytomegalovirus exposure and HLA in healthy donors. TCRdb keeps only in-frame clones here, not all; method: immunoSEQ multiplex PCR. Found here are roughly 66,000 clones, around three quarters of them singletons; the top ten hold 5.5% to 7.5%. The sample consisted of PBMCs. These receptors all come from a man in his forties or fifties in good health and CMV-seronegative. CDR3s include the opening cysteine and the closing phenylalanine or tryptophan. The D gene is left open where the match is weak. The listing skips clone size in some rows; elsewhere it reads once, few, many or a size class.

j_call: TRBJ1-5
v_call: TRBV2
d_call: TRBD1
clone_size: .
cdr3_aa: CASSPGQINQPQHF
cdr3_nt: TGTGCCAGCAGCCCGGGACAGATCAATCAGCCCCAGCATTTT

j_call: TRBJ2-1
v_call: TRBV5-4
d_call: .
clone_size: .
cdr3_aa: CASRSRGGFYNEQFF
cdr3_nt: TGTGCCAGCCGGTCGAGGGGGGGTTTCTACAATGAGCAGTTCTTC

j_call: TRBJ2-5
v_call: TRBV2
d_call: TRBD1
clone_size: few
cdr3_aa: CASSGQGQETQYF
cdr3_nt: TGTGCCAGCAGCGGACAGGGACAAGAGACCCAGTACTTC

j_call: TRBJ1-5
v_call: TRBV10-1
d_call: .
clone_size: .
cdr3_aa: CASSGAGYEPQHF
cdr3_nt: TGCGCCAGCAGTGGAGCAGGGTATGAGCCCCAGCATTTT

j_call: TRBJ2-5
v_call: TRBV7-9
d_call: TRBD1
clone_size: .
cdr3_aa: CASSLTGPQETQYF
cdr3_nt: TGTGCCAGCAGCCTGACAGGGCCCCAAGAGACCCAGTACTTC

j_call: TRBJ1-2
v_call: TRBV21-1
d_call: .
clone_size: .
cdr3_aa: CASSNRTLANYGYTF
cdr3_nt: TGTGCCAGCAGCAACCGGACGCTAGCGAACTATGGCTACACCTTC

j_call: TRBJ1-4
v_call: TRBV7-3
d_call: TRBD1
clone_size: .
cdr3_aa: CASSSQTGYATNEKLFF
cdr3_nt: TGTGCCAGCAGCTCACAGACAGGGTACGCAACTAATGAAAAACTGTTTTTT

j_call: TRBJ1-1
v_call: TRBV30
d_call: .
clone_size: once
cdr3_aa: CAWSFIRSFQGTEAFF
cdr3_nt: TGTGCCTGGAGTTTCATCAGGAGTTTTCAGGGAACTGAAGCTTTCTTT

j_call: TRBJ2-3
v_call: TRBV5-4
d_call: .
clone_size: .
cdr3_aa: CASSGPGRGDTDTQYF
cdr3_nt: TGTGCCAGCAGCGGGCCAGGCAGGGGGGATACAGATACGCAGTATTTT

j_call: TRBJ1-1
v_call: TRBV10-3
d_call: .
clone_size: .
cdr3_aa: CAISPRGNTEAFF
cdr3_nt: TGTGCCATCAGCCCACGGGGAAACACTGAAGCTTTCTTT